The rows below give T cell receptor beta chains drawn from one sample of a study of blood T cell repertoires in COVID-19. The data were produced by immunoSEQ multiplex PCR, yet TCRdb's version contains in-frame clones alone and is incomplete. The sample gives about 98,000 clones, about 85% of which show up once; roughly 5.6% is in the top ten. Sequencing input: peripheral blood. The receptors stem from a woman aged 45-65 years with COVID-19, enrolled during active disease. Each CDR3 is given with its conserved first and last residue.

length,V,CDR3
16,TRBV7-2,CASSSNGLAVRETQYF
13,TRBV6-5,CASTDSMNTEAFF
14,TRBV19,CASTQAGMGNTIYF
13,TRBV10-3,CAISETGEAEQFF
13,TRBV7-9,CASCRGIQETQYF
16,TRBV5-1,CASSLRQGTSGNTIYF
15,TRBV7-3,CASSTSGANTGELFF
13,TRBV2,CASSPLAGDTQYF
13,TRBV28,CASQGEGNQPQHF
14,TRBV7-9,CASSFVTADNEQFF